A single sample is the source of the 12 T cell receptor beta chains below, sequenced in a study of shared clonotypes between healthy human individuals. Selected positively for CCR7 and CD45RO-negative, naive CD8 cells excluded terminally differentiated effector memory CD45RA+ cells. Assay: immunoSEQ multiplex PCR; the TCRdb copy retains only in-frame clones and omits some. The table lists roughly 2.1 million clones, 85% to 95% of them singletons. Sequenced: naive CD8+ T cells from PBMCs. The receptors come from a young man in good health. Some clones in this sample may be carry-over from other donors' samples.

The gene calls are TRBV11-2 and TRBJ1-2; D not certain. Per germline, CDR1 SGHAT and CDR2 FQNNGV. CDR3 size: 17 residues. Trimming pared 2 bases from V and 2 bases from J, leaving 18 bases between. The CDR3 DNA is TGTGCCAGCAGCTTAAGCTCCCGGACCCCGGGAAACTATGGCTACACCTTC. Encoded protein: CASSLSSRTPGNYGYTF.

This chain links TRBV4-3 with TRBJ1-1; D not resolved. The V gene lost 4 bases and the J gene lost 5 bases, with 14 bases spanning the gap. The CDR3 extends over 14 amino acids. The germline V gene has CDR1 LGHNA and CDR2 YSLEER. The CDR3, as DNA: TGCGCCAGCAGCCCCTCCCGAGGGAGGACTGAAGCTTTCTTT. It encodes CASSPSRGRTEAFF.

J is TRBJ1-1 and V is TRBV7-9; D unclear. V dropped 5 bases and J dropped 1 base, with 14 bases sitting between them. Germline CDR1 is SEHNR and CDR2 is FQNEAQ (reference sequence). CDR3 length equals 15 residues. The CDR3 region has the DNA TGTGCCAGCAGCCCTTATGGCAGGACGAACACTGAAGCTTTCTTT. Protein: CASSPYGRTNTEAFF.

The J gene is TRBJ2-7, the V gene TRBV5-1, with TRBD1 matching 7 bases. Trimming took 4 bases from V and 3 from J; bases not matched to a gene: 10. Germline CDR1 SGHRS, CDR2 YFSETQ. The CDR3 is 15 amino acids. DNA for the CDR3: TGCGCCAGCAGCATGAACAGGGGAGAAATCTACGAGCAGTACTTC. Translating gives CASSMNRGEIYEQYF.

Written as DNA, the CDR3 is TGTGCCAGCAGCCGACAGGGACGGGCGATCCAAGAGACCCAGTACTTC. Amino acids: CASSRQGRAIQETQYF. The chain recombines TRBV7-9 with TRBJ2-5, with TRBD1 matching 7 bases. The CDR3 has 16 residues. Unmatched junction bases numbered 10, after V lost 5 bases and J lost 1 base. Germline CDR1 SEHNR, CDR2 FQNEAQ (reference sequence).

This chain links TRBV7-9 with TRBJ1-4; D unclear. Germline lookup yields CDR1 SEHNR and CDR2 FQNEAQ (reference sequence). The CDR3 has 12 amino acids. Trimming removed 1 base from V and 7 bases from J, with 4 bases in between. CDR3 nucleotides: TGTGCCAGCAGCTTAGTTATTGAAAAACTGTTTTTT. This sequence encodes CASSLVIEKLFF. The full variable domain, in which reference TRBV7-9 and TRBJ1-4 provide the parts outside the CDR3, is DTGVSQNPRHKITKRGQNVTFRCDPISEHNRLYWYRQTLGQGPEFLTYFQNEAQLEKSRLLSDRFSAERPKGSFSTLEIQRTEQGDSAMYLCASSLVIEKLFFGSGTQLSVL.

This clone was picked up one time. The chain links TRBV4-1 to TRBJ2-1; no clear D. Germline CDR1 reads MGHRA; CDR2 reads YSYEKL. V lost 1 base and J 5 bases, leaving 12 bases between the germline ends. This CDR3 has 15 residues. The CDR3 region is CASSQGTSGNNEQFF. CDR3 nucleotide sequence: TGCGCCAGCAGCCAAGGAACTTCTGGTAACAATGAGCAGTTCTTC.

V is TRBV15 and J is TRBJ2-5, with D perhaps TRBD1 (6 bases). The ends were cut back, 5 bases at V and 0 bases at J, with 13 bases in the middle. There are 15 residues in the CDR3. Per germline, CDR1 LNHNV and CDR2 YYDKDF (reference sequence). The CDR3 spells CATSGRGLNQETQYF. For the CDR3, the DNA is TGTGCCACCAGCGGAAGGGGGTTAAACCAAGAGACCCAGTACTTC.

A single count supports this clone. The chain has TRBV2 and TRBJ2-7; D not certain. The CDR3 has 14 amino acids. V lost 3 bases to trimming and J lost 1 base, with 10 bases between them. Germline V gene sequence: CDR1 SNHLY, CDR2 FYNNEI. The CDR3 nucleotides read TGTGCCAGCAGTGAGGCGCCACCATCCTACGAGCAGTACTTC. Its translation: CASSEAPPSYEQYF.

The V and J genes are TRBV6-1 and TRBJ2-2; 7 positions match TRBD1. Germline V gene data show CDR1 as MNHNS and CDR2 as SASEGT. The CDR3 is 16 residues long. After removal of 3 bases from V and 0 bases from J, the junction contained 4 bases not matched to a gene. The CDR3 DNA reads TGTGCCAGCAGTGATCCAGACAGGGCGAACACCGGGGAGCTGTTTTTT. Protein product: CASSDPDRANTGELFF.

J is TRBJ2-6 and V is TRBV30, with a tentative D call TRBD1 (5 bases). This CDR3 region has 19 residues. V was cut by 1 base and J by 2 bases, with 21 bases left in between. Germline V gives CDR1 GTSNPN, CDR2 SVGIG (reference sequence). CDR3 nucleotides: TGTGCCTGGAGTGCCCCCAACCACCCAGGGAAACCTGGGGCCAACGTCCTGACTTTC. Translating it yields CAWSAPNHPGKPGANVLTF.

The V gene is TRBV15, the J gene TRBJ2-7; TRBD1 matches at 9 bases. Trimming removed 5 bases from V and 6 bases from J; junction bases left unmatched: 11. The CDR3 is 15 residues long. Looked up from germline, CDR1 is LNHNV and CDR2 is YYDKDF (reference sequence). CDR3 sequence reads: CATSEGQGRNSEQYF. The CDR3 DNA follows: TGTGCCACCAGCGAGGGACAGGGTCGGAATTCCGAGCAGTACTTC.